The entry below gives a single TCR beta chain sequence along with its context. Its specificity is not known. V gave up 2 bases and J gave up 10 bases, with 9 bases separating them. The germline gives CDR1 DFQATT, CDR2 SNEGSKA (reference sequence). This CDR3 is 12 amino acids long. The sample originates from a study of blood T cells in healthy people across ages. Study findings and constraints: Per million T cells, the diversity of TCR beta decreased roughly linearly as age advanced. Long-lived donors carried more naive CD4+ cells and greater diversity than aged donors.

Combining a sample-barcoded 5' primer with a J-beta primer mix, a second PCR ran for roughly 7 to 11 cycles. TCRdb re-analysed the 5' RACE reads in MiXCR, keeping a single row per CDR3 protein. Of some 1.8 million distinct CDR3 sequences listed, about two fifths were seen once; the top ten hold 23%. The source material was blood. The sequence was obtained from a human donor in good health. The rearrangement uses TRBV20-1 and TRBJ1-6; D unresolved. The CDR3 loop reads CSARRLASPLHF. The CDR3 DNA follows: TGCAGTGCTAGAAGGTTAGCCTCACCCCTCCACTTT.